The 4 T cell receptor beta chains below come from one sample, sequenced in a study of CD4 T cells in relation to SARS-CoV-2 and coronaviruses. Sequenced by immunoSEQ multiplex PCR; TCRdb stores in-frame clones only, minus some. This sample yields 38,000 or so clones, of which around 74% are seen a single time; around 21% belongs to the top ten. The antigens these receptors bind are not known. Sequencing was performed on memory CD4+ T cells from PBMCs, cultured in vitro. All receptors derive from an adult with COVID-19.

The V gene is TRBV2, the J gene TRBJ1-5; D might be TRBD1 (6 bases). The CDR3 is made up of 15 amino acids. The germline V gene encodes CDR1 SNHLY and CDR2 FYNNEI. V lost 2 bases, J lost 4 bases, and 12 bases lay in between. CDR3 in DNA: TGTGCCAGCAGTGAAAGGGAGGGGGGTAATCAGCCCCAGCATTTT. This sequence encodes CASSEREGGNQPQHF.

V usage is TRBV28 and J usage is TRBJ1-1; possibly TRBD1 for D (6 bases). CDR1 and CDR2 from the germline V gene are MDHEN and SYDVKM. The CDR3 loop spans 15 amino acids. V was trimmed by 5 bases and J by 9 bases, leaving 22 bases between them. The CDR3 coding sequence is TGTGCCAGCAGTCCCCTTCAAAGTGGGGGCGTAAAAGCTTTCTTT. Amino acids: CASSPLQSGGVKAFF. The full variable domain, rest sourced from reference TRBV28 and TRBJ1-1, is DVKVTQSSRYLVKRTGEKVFLECVQDMDHENMFWYRQDPGLGLRLIYFSYDVKMKEKGDIPEGYSVSREKKERFSLILESASTNQTSMYLCASSPLQSGGVKAFFGQGTRLTVV.

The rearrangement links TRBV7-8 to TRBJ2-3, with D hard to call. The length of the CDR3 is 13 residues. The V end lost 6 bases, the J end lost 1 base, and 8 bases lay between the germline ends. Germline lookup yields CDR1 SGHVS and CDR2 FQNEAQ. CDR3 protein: CASRRDGTDTQYF. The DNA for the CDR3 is TGTGCCAGCAGACGAGACGGCACAGATACGCAGTATTTT.

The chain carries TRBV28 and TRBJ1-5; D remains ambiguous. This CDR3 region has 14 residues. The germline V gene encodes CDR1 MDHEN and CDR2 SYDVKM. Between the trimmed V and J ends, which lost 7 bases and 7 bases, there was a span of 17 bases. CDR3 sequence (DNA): TGTGCCAGCACCCTTCGGCCTTTAACGCAGCCCCAGCATTTT. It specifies CASTLRPLTQPQHF. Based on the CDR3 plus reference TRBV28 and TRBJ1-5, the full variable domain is DVKVTQSSRYLVKRTGEKVFLECVQDMDHENMFWYRQDPGLGLRLIYFSYDVKMKEKGDIPEGYSVSREKKERFSLILESASTNQTSMYLCASTLRPLTQPQHFGDGTRLSIL.